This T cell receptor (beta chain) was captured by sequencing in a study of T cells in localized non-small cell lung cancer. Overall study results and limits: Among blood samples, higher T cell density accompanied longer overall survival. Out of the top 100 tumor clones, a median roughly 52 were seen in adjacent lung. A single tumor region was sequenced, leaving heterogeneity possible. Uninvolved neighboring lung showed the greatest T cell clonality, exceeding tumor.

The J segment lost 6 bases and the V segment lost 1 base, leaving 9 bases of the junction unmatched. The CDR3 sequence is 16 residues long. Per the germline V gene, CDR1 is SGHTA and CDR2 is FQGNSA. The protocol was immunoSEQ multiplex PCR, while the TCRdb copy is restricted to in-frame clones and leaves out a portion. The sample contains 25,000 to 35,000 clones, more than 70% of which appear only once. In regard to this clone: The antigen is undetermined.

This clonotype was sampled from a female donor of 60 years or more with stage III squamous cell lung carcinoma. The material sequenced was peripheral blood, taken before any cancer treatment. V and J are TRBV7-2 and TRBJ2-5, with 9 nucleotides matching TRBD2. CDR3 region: CASSLGWASGVKTQYF. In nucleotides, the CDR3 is TGTGCCAGCAGCTTAGGTTGGGCTAGCGGGGTAAAGACCCAGTACTTC.